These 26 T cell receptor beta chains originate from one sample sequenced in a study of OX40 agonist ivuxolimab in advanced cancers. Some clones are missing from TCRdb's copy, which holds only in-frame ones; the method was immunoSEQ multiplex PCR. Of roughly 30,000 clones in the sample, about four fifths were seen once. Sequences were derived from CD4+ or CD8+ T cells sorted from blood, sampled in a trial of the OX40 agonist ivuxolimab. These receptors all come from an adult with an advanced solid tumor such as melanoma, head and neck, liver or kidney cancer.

This CDR3 is CATSRDLQGGTEAFF. The CDR3 DNA is TGTGCCACCAGCAGAGATCTCCAGGGTGGCACTGAAGCTTTCTTT. The chain carries TRBV15 and TRBJ1-1, with D perhaps TRBD1 (5 bases). This CDR3 comprises 15 residues. The V gene lost 0 bases and the J gene lost 4 bases, with 12 bases spanning the gap. CDR1 and CDR2 from the germline V gene are LNHNV and YYDKDF (reference sequence).

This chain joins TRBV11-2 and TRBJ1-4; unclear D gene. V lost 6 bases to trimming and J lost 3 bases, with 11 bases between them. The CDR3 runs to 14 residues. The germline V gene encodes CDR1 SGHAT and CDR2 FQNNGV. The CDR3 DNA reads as TGTGCCAGCAGTTCCCTGAGACCTAATGAAAAACTGTTTTTT. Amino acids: CASSSLRPNEKLFF.

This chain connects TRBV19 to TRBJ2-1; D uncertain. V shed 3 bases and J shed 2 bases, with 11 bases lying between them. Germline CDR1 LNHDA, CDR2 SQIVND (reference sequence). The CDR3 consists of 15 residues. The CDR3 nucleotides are TGTGCCAGTAGTATTACCCCGAACCCCTACAATGAGCAGTTCTTC. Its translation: CASSITPNPYNEQFF.

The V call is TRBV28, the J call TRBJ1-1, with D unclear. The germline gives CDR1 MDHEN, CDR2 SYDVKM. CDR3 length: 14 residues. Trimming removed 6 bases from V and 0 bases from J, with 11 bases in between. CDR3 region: CASSLGRMNTEAFF. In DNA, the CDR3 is TGTGCCAGCAGCCTAGGGCGAATGAACACTGAAGCTTTCTTT.

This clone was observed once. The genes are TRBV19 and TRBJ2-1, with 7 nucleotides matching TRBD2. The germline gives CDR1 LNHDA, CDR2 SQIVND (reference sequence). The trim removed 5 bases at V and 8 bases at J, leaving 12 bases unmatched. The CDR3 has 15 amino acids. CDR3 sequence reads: CASSPRGSNIYEQFF. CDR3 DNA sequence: TGTGCCAGTAGTCCGCGGGGGTCGAATATATATGAGCAGTTCTTC.

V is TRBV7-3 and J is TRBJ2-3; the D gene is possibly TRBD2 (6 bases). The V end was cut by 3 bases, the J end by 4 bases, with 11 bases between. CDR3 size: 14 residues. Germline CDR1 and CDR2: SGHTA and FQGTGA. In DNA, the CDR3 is TGTGCCAGCAGCTTCGTTGGCGGGGCAGATACGCAGTATTTT. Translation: CASSFVGGADTQYF.

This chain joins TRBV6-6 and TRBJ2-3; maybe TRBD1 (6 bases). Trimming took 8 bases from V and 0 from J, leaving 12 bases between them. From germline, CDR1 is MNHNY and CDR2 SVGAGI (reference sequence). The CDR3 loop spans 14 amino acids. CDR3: CASQTGPSTDTQYF. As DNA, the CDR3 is TGTGCCAGCCAGACAGGTCCTAGCACAGATACGCAGTATTTT.

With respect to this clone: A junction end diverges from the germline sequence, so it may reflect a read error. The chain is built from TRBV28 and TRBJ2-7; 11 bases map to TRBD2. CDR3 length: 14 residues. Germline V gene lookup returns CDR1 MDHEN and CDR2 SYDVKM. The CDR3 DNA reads TGTGCCAGTAGTTCGGGACTAGCGGTCTACGAGCAGTACTTC. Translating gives CASSSGLAVYEQYF.

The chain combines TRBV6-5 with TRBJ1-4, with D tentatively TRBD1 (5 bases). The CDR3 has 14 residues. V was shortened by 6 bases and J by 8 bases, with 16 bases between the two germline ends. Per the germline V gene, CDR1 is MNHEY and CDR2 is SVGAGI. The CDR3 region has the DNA TGTGCCAGCAGCACAAGCCGGAGGGACGAAAAACTGTTTTTT. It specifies CASSTSRRDEKLFF.

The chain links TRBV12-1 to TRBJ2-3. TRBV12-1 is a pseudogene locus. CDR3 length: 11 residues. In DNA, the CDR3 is TGTGCCAGCAGCTTAGGGGATACGCAGTATTTT. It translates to CASSLGDTQYF.

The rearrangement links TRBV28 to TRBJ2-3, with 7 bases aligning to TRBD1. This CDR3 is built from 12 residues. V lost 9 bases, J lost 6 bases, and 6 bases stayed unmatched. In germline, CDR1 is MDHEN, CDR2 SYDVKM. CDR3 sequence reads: CASNRGWDTQYF. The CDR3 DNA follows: TGTGCCAGTAACAGGGGTTGGGATACGCAGTATTTT. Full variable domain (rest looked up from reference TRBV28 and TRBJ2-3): DVKVTQSSRYLVKRTGEKVFLECVQDMDHENMFWYRQDPGLGLRLIYFSYDVKMKEKGDIPEGYSVSREKKERFSLILESASTNQTSMYLCASNRGWDTQYFGPGTRLTVL.

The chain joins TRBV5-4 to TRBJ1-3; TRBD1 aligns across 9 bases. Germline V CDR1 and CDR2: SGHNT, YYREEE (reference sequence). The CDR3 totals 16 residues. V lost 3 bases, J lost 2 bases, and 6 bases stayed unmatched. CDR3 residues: CASSSATGGPGNTIYF. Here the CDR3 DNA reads TGTGCCAGCAGCTCGGCCACAGGGGGCCCTGGAAACACCATATATTTT. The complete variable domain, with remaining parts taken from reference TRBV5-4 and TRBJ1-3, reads ETGVTQSPTHLIKTRGQQVTLRCSSQSGHNTVSWYQQALGQGPQFIFQYYREEENGRGNFPPRFSGLQFPNYSSELNVNALELDDSALYLCASSSATGGPGNTIYFGEGSWLTVV.

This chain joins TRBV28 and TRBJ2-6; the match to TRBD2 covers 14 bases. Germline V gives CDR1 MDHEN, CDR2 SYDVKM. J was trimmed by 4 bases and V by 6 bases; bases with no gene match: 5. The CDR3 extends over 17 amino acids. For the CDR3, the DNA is TGTGCCAGCAGGGGACTAGCGGGGGTCGCGGGGGCCAACGTCCTGACTTTC. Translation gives CASRGLAGVAGANVLTF.

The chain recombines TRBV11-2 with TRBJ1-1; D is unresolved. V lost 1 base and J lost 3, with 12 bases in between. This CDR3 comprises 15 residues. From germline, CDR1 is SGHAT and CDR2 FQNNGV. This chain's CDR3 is CASSLARARDTEAFF. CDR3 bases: TGTGCCAGCAGCTTAGCAAGGGCCCGCGACACTGAAGCTTTCTTT.

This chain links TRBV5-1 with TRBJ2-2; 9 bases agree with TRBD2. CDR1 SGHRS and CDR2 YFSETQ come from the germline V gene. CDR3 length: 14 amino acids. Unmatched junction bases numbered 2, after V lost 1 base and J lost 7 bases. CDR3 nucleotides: TGCGCCAGCAGCTTGCTGCGGGAGGGCGGGGAGCTGTTTTTT. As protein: CASSLLREGGELFF. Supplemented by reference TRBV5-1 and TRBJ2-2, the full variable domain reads KAGVTQTPRYLIKTRGQQVTLSCSPISGHRSVSWYQQTPGQGLQFLFEYFSETQRNKGNFPGRFSGRQFSNSRSEMNVSTLELGDSALYLCASSLLREGGELFFGEGSRLTVL.

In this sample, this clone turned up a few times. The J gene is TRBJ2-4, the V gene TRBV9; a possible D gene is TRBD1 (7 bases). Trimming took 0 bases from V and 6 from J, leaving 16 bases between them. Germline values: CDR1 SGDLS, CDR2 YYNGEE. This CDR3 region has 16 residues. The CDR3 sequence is CASSVAAGGGRNIQYF. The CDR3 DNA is TGTGCCAGCAGCGTAGCGGCAGGGGGAGGAAGAAACATTCAGTACTTC.

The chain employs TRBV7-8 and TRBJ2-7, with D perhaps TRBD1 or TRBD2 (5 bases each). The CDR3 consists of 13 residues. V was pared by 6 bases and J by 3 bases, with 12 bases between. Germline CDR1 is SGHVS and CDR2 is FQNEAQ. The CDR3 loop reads CASSSGTLYEQYF. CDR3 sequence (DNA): TGTGCCAGCAGTTCCGGGACCCTCTACGAGCAGTACTTC. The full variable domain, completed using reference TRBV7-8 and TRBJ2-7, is GAGVSQSPRYKVAKRGQDVALRCDPISGHVSLFWYQQALGQGPEFLTYFQNEAQLDKSGLPSDRFFAERPEGSVSTLKIQRTQQEDSAVYLCASSSGTLYEQYFGPGTRLTVT.

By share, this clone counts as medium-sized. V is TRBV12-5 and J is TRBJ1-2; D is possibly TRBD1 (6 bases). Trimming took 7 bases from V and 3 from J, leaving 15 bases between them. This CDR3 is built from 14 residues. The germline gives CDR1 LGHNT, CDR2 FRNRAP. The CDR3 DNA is TGTGCTAGTGCCCCGCGGCGGGGGCACTATGGCTACACCTTC. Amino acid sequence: CASAPRRGHYGYTF. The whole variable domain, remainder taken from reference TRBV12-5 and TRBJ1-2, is DARVTQTPRHKVTEMGQEVTMRCQPILGHNTVFWYRQTMMQGLELLAYFRNRAPLDDSGMPKDRFSAEMPDATLATLKIQPSEPRDSAVYFCASAPRRGHYGYTFGSGTRLTVV.

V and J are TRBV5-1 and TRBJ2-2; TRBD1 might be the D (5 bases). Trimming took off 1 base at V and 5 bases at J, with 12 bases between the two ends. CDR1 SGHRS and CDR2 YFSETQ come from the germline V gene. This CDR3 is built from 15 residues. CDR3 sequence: CASSLYAGNTGELFF. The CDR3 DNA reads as TGCGCCAGCAGCTTGTACGCAGGGAATACCGGGGAGCTGTTTTTT.

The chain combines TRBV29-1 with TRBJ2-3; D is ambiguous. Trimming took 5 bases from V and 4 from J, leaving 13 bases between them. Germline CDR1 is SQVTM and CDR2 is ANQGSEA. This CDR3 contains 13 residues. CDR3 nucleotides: TGCAGCGTTCTTACGGTGGCGGCAGATACGCAGTATTTT. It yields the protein CSVLTVAADTQYF.

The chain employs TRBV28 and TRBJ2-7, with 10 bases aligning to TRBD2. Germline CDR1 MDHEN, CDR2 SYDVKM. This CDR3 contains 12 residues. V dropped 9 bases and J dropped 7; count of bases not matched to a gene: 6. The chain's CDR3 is CASLKRGGEQYF. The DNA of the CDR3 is TGTGCCAGTTTGAAGCGGGGGGGAGAGCAGTACTTC.

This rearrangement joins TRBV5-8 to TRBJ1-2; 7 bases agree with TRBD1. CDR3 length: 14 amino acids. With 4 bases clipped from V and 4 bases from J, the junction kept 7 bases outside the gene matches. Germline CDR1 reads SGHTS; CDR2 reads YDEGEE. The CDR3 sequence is CASSIYRGTYGYTF. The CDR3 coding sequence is TGTGCCAGCAGCATCTACAGGGGTACCTATGGCTACACCTTC.

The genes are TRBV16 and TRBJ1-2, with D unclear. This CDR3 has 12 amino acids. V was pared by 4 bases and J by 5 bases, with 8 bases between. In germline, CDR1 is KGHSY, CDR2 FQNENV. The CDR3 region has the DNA TGTGCCAGCAGCCTCTCTGGGTATGGCTACACCTTC. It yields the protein CASSLSGYGYTF.

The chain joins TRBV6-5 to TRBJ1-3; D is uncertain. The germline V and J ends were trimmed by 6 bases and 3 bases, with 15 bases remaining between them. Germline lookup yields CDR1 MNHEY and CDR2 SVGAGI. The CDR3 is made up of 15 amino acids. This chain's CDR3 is CASRRDARDGNTIYF. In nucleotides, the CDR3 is TGTGCCAGCAGAAGAGACGCACGGGATGGAAACACCATATATTTT.

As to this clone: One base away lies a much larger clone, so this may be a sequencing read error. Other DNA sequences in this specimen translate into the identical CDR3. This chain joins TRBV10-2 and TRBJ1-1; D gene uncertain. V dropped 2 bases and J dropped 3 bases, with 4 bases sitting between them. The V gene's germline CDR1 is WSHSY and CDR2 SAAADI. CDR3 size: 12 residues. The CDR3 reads CASSEGYTEAFF. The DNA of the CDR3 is TGCGCCAGCAGTGAGGGCTACACTGAAGCTTTCTTT.

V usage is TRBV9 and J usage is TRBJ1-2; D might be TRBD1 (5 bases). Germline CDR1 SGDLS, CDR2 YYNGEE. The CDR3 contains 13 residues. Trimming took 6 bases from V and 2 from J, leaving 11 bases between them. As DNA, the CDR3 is TGTGCCAGCATCCGGACACCGAACTATGGCTACACCTTC. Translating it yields CASIRTPNYGYTF.